This TCR beta chain was captured in a study of post-analysis software for immune sequencing data. Study conclusions and caveats: The study found significantly lower normalized Chao1 diversity in multiple sclerosis patients than in controls. Among five TRBV segments more frequent in patients than controls were TRBV5-6, TRBV5-1 and TRBV20-1.

A word on this clonotype: Its target is unknown.

Prepared libraries of TCR beta cDNA carried unique molecular identifiers. cDNA molecules numbering 450,000 to 650,000 came from approximately 0.91 to 9.4 million T cells. TCRdb processed the PCR reads anew with MiXCR; each CDR3 protein has one entry. The sample contains more than 350,000 distinct CDR3 sequences, about 39% of which appear only once. V was shortened by 3 bases and J by 6 bases, with 23 bases between the two germline ends. The CDR3 has 16 amino acids. Germline CDR1 DFQATT, CDR2 SNEGSKA (reference sequence). This sequence was found in a girl aged 2 to 10 with multiple sclerosis. This chain connects TRBV20-1 to TRBJ1-2; tentative D call: TRBD1 (5 bases). Sequenced input: blood. The CDR3 sequence: CSARGRGRVISDGYTF. In DNA, the CDR3 is TGCAGTGCTAGGGGGCGAGGCAGGGTCATCTCGGATGGCTACACCTTC.